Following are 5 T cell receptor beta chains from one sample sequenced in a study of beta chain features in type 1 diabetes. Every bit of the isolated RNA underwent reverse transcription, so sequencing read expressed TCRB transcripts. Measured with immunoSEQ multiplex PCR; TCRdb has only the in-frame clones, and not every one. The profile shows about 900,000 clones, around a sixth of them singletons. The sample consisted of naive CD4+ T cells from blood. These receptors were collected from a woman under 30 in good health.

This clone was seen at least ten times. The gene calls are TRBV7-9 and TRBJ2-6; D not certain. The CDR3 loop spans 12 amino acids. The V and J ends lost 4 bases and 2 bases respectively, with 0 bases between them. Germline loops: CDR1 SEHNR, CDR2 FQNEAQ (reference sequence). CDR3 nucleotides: TGTGCCAGCAGCTCTGGGGCCAACGTCCTGACTTTC. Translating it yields CASSSGANVLTF. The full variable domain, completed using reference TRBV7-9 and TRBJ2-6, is DTGVSQNPRHKITKRGQNVTFRCDPISEHNRLYWYRQTLGQGPEFLTYFQNEAQLEKSRLLSDRFSAERPKGSFSTLEIQRTEQGDSAMYLCASSSGANVLTFGAGSRLTVL.

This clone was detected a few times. This CDR3 is CASSPDELTGELFF. CDR3 DNA sequence: TGTGCCAGCTCCCCTGACGAGCTCACCGGGGAGCTGTTTTTT. The chain combines TRBV18 with TRBJ2-2; D remains unclear. Germline assignment: CDR1 KGHSH and CDR2 LQKENI. V lost 6 bases, J lost 4 bases, and 12 bases lay in between. The CDR3 is made up of 14 amino acids.

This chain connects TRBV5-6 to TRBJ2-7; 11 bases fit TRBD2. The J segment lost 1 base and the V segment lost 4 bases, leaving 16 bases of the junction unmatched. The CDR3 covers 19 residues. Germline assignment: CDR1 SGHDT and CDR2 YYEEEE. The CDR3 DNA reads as TGTGCCAGCAGCGATGTCAGGGGGACGGGACTAGCGGAGTCCTACGAGCAGTACTTC. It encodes CASSDVRGTGLAESYEQYF.

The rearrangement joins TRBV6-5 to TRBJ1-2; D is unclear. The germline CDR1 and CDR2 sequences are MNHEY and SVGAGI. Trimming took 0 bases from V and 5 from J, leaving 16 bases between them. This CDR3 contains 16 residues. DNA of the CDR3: TGTGCCAGCAGTTACTCTGGCGTTCGGAGTCCTTATGGCTACACCTTC. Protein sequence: CASSYSGVRSPYGYTF.

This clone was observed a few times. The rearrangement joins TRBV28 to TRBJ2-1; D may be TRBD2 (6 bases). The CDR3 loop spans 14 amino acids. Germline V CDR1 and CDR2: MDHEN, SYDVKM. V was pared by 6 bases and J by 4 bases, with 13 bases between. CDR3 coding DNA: TGTGCCAGCAGCCCCGGGACTCGATACAATGAGCAGTTCTTC. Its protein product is CASSPGTRYNEQFF.